This T cell receptor beta chain was identified during a study of control samples from healthy donors and cancer patients. The germline V and J ends were trimmed by 0 bases and 7 bases, with 12 bases remaining between them. From germline, CDR1 is MNHEY and CDR2 SMNVEV (reference sequence). The CDR3 runs 14 residues. Clones were sequenced by immunoSEQ multiplex PCR, and TCRdb holds only the in-frame ones, with some missing. The repertoire holds about 170,000 clones, with 90% to 95% as singletons. The source material was blood. The TCR sequence derives from a woman in her twenties or thirties in good health. The J gene is TRBJ1-1, the V gene TRBV27, with D perhaps matching TRBD1 (6 bases). This chain's CDR3 is CASSLSGARGEAFF. Here the CDR3 DNA reads TGTGCCAGCAGTTTATCGGGGGCGCGGGGTGAAGCTTTCTTT.